What follows describes a single T cell receptor beta chain. The antigen remains undetermined. TCR beta cDNA came from roughly 0.45 ug total RNA, primed with a constant-region primer. Investigators got TCR beta libraries out of three nested multiplex PCR rounds, done with slightly modified ARM-PCR. Each of the first two PCR rounds ran approximately 11 cycles with TRBV1-TRBV30 forward and C-beta reverse primers. Using its own MiXCR run on the multiplex PCR reads, TCRdb lists one record per CDR3 protein. The profile covers about 92,000 distinct CDR3 sequences, with just under 70% appearing a single time and about 27% taken by the ten largest. Co-extracting RNA and DNA was done with about 18-33 mg of unsorted bulk tissue as input. Patients showed chronic HBV infection and an absence of prior treatment. This sample was taken from a study of tumor-infiltrating lymphocytes in primary liver carcinoma. Study information: These patients were men and women whose ages were 30 to 69 years. Each of the samples returned roughly 3.65 to 7.5 million productive TCRbeta reads (a yield similar across tissue types). Study-level results: Tumors reached a significantly greater top-250-clone fraction than blood did (p = 0.039).

Germline assignment: CDR1 MNHNS and CDR2 SASEGT. The CDR3 is made up of 15 amino acids. J gave up 0 bases and V 2 bases, and 2 bases lay outside the gene matches. The TCR originated in a middle-aged man with primary liver carcinoma and hepatitis B virus infection. This chain links TRBV6-1 with TRBJ2-3, with 7 positions matching TRBD2. The specimen was tumor-adjacent normal liver tissue. The CDR3 region has the DNA TGTGCCAGCAGTGAACTTAGCGGGAGCACAGATACGCAGTATTTT. Residues: CASSELSGSTDTQYF.